Here is one T cell receptor beta chain with its context. Its antigen is unidentified. The read stops 3 residues short of the end of the CDR3; the missing end is completed from the germline J gene. TCRdb's table, derived via immunoSEQ multiplex PCR, lists solely in-frame clones and lacks some. This sample's table reports roughly 48,000 clones. These data come from a study of T cells in women clearing cervical HPV infection. Study observations and caveats: Repertoire richness, not evenness, was significantly elevated in CIN3+ cases versus controls. TRBV6-7 abundance was lower in cases than controls (around 0.1% versus 0.15%). Each sample's T-cell count was unknown, possibly confounding richness.

The CDR3 length is 15 residues. The V segment lost 6 bases and the J segment 3 bases; nucleotides outside the gene matches: 7. Looked up from germline, CDR1 is ENHRY and CDR2 is SYGVKD. This TCR derives from a woman aged 18-69 years with a cervical HPV16 infection that either progressed to CIN3+ or cleared (not recorded which). The specimen was blood buffy coat. The chain carries TRBV10-3 and TRBJ2-7; 11 positions agree with TRBD2. CDR3 DNA (partial): TGTGCCATCAGCGGACCCGGGACTAGCGGCTACGAG. Residues: CAISGPGTSGYE. The whole CDR3 reads CAISGPGTSGYEQYF.